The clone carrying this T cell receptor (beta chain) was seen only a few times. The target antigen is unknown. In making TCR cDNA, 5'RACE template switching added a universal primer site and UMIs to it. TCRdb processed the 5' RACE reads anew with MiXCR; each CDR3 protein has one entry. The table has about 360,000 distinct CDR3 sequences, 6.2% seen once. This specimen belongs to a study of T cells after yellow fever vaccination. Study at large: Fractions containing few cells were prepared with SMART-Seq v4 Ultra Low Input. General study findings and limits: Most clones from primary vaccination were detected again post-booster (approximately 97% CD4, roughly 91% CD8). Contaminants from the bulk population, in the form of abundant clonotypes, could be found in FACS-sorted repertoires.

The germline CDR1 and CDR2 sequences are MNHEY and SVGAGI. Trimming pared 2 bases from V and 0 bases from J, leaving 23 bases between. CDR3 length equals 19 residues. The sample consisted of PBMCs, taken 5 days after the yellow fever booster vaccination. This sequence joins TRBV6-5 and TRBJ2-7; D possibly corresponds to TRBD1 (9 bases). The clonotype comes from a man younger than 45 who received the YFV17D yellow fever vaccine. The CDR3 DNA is TGTGCCAGCAGTTACAGGGACAGGGTTGGACTAGCCTTCTCCTACGAGCAGTACTTC. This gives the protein CASSYRDRVGLAFSYEQYF.